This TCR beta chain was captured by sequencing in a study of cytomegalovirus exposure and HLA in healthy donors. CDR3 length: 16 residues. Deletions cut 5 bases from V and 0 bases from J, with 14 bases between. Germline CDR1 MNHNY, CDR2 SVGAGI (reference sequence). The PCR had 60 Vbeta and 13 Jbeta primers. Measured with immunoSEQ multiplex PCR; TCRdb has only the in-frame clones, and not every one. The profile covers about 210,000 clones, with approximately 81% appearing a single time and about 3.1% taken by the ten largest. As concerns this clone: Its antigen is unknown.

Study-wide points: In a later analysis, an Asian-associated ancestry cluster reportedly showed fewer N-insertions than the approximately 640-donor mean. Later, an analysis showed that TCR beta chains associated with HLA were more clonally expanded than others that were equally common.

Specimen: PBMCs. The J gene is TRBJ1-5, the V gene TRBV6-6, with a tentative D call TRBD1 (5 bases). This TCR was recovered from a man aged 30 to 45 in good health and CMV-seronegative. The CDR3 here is CASSTGVGDSNQPQHF. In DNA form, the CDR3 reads TGTGCCAGCAGTACTGGGGTAGGGGATAGCAATCAGCCCCAGCATTTT.